Shown below are 17 T cell receptor beta chains from a single sample sequenced in a study of T cells in Graves' hyperthyroidism and ophthalmopathy (dated by TCRdb to between 2019 and 2020). Library prep was done by multiplex PCR. TCRdb names Illumina HiSeq 2000 as the instrument used. Amplification of TCR beta CDR3 regions was carried out from RNA transcripts. The first round of RT-PCR for the TCR CDR3 was performed with the HTBI primer set and the Qiagen OneStep RT-PCR kit. TCRdb reprocessing: public reads trimmed at Q25 with fastp, clones called with MiXCR, in-frame beta chains kept. Every CDR3 protein is listed once, alongside the most common genes and DNA of its rows. This sample is represented by 560,000 or so distinct CDR3 sequences; 15% to 20% of them were singletons. The ten largest clones represent around 50% of the sample. The sample taken for sequencing was blood. These TCRs come from a man in his forties or fifties with Graves' ophthalmopathy.

This clonotype occurred a few times. Here the CDR3 reads CASSPIESGRRDTQYF. CDR3 sequence (DNA): TGTGCCAGCAGCCCCATTGAAAGCGGGAGGCGGGATACGCAGTATTTT. The chain joins TRBV5-6 to TRBJ2-3; 9 nucleotides line up with TRBD2. Germline CDR1 SGHDT, CDR2 YYEEEE. The CDR3 loop spans 16 amino acids. V was pared by 4 bases and J by 6 bases, with 12 bases of the junction left unmatched.

Details on this clonotype: The junction shows a germline mismatch at one end, possibly a read error. V gene TRBV19 combines with J gene TRBJ1-1; the match to TRBD1 covers 7 bases. CDR1 is LNHDA, CDR2 SQIVND, per germline (reference sequence). The CDR3 contains 14 residues. CDR3 coding DNA: TGTGCCTGTAGGGGACAGACACCGTTCACTGAAGCTTTCTTT. It is translated as CACRGQTPFTEAFF.

This clonotype was detected only a few times. V usage is TRBV19 and J usage is TRBJ2-1; 13 bases line up with TRBD2. CDR3 size: 16 residues. Trimming at V came to 8 bases and at J to 6 bases, leaving 10 bases not matched to a gene. From germline, CDR1 is LNHDA and CDR2 SQIVND (reference sequence). The CDR3 is CASRTSGSRWGNEQFF. CDR3 sequence (DNA): TGTGCCAGTCGGACTAGCGGGAGTCGGTGGGGCAATGAGCAGTTCTTC.

This clonotype was counted a few times. J is TRBJ1-2 and V is TRBV10-3, with D perhaps matching TRBD1 (6 bases). The germline V gene has CDR1 ENHRY and CDR2 SYGVKD. V was shortened by 0 bases and J by 3 bases, with 14 bases between the two germline ends. The CDR3 runs to 16 residues. The CDR3 loop is CAISESTGGPDYGYTF. In DNA form, the CDR3 reads TGTGCCATCAGTGAGTCAACGGGGGGGCCAGACTATGGCTACACCTTC.

This clonotype was picked up many times. The chain recombines TRBV30 with TRBJ2-7, with a possible D match to TRBD1 (5 bases). The CDR3 consists of 15 residues. Trimming cost V 2 bases and J 2 bases, with 16 bases left between them. Germline loops: CDR1 GTSNPN, CDR2 SVGIG (reference sequence). The CDR3 protein is CAWSPGQAGTYEQYF. The CDR3 bases are TGTGCCTGGAGTCCCGGACAAGCAGGAACCTACGAGCAGTACTTC.

The genes are TRBV11-2 and TRBJ2-2, with unresolved D. The CDR3 is made up of 15 amino acids. V was shortened by 5 bases and J by 4 bases, with 14 bases between the two germline ends. Per germline, CDR1 SGHAT and CDR2 FQNNGV. CDR3 nucleotide sequence: TGTGCCAGCAGCCCTCGCATAGTCAGCACCGGGGAGCTGTTTTTT. It codes for CASSPRIVSTGELFF. Full variable domain (outside the CDR3, taken from reference TRBV11-2 and TRBJ2-2): EAGVAQSPRYKIIEKRQSVAFWCNPISGHATLYWYQQILGQGPKLLIQFQNNGVVDDSQLPKDRFSAERLKGVDSTLKIQPAKLEDSAVYLCASSPRIVSTGELFFGEGSRLTVL.

The chain recombines TRBV4-1 with TRBJ2-3; D call uncertain. Germline assignment: CDR1 MGHRA and CDR2 YSYEKL. The CDR3 has 16 amino acids. Trimming stripped 1 base from V and 0 bases from J, with 11 bases between. The CDR3 DNA sequence: TGCGCCAGCAGCCAAGGAGCGCTCCCTAGCACAGATACGCAGTATTTT. Its translation is CASSQGALPSTDTQYF.

This clonotype was recorded many times. V is TRBV12-3 or TRBV12-4 and J is TRBJ2-3; no clear D gene. This CDR3 has 13 residues. V was cut by 3 bases and J by 1 base, with 5 bases left in between. The CDR3 DNA is TGTGCCAGCAGTTTCCCAGGCACAGATACGCAGTATTTT. Amino acids: CASSFPGTDTQYF.

This clonotype has only a few counts. V and J are TRBV9 and TRBJ1-1; TRBD1 might be the D (6 bases). This CDR3 spans 13 amino acids. Per germline, CDR1 SGDLS and CDR2 YYNGEE. V gave up 0 bases and J gave up 6 bases, with 9 bases separating them. The CDR3 reads CASSVGDRPEAFF. Here the CDR3 DNA reads TGTGCCAGCAGCGTAGGTGACAGGCCTGAAGCTTTCTTT.

The sample holds many counts of this clonotype. The chain combines TRBV12-3 or TRBV12-4 with TRBJ1-5, with 7 bases aligning to TRBD1. This CDR3 is 13 amino acids long. With 7 bases clipped from V and 2 bases from J, the junction kept 2 bases outside the gene matches. The CDR3 nucleotides are TGTGCCAGCAACAGGGGTGGCAATCAGCCCCAGCATTTT. Residues: CASNRGGNQPQHF.

This clonotype was observed at least ten times. This chain joins TRBV18 and TRBJ1-1; D gene unclear. Germline-derived CDR1 and CDR2 are KGHSH and LQKENI. This CDR3 spans 14 amino acids. Trimming cost V 2 bases and J 4 bases, with 11 bases left between them. DNA for the CDR3: TGTGCCAGCTCACCAAGGGAGGTGGTCACTGAAGCTTTCTTT. Amino acids: CASSPREVVTEAFF.

This clonotype was observed at least ten times. This chain uses TRBV27 with TRBJ1-1; the match to TRBD1 covers 7 bases. This CDR3 contains 13 residues. Germline CDR1 MNHEY, CDR2 SMNVEV (reference sequence). V lost 5 bases to trimming and J lost 8 bases; unmatched junction nucleotides: 8. CDR3 DNA: TGTGCCAGCAGTCCGGGGGGGACAGCAGAAGCTTTCTTT. Its protein product is CASSPGGTAEAFF.

The chain combines TRBV6-1 with TRBJ2-5; 10 bases are shared with TRBD2. V lost 5 bases and J lost 4; bases outside the gene matches: 7. From germline, CDR1 is MNHNS and CDR2 SASEGT. This CDR3 is 15 amino acids long. CDR3 sequence: CASSNSGGAVETQYF. CDR3 nucleotide sequence: TGTGCCAGCAGTAACAGCGGGGGGGCGGTAGAGACCCAGTACTTC.

The chain uses TRBV14 and TRBJ1-1; TRBD1 might be the D (5 bases). The CDR3 consists of 13 residues. V was shortened by 5 bases and J by 1 base, with 8 bases between the two germline ends. The germline V gene encodes CDR1 SGHDN and CDR2 FVKESK. In nucleotides, the CDR3 is TGTGCCAGCAGCGACAGTTGGAACACTGAAGCTTTCTTT. This codes for CASSDSWNTEAFF. The full variable domain, completed using reference TRBV14 and TRBJ1-1, is EAGVTQFPSHSVIEKGQTVTLRCDPISGHDNLYWYRRVMGKEIKFLLHFVKESKQDESGMPNNRFLAERTGGTYSTLKVQPAELEDSGVYFCASSDSWNTEAFFGQGTRLTVV.

This clonotype was found many times. The chain couples TRBV12-5 to TRBJ2-1; D is possibly TRBD2 (5 bases). The CDR3 sequence is 14 residues long. CDR1 is LGHNT, CDR2 FRNRAP, per germline. V shed 4 bases and J shed 0 bases, with 7 bases lying between them. The CDR3 sequence: CASGSGVSYNEQFF. CDR3 nucleotide sequence: TGTGCTAGTGGTTCCGGGGTCTCCTACAATGAGCAGTTCTTC.

In its sample, this clonotype was seen a few times. The chain combines TRBV9 with TRBJ2-3; 7 bases align to TRBD2. There are 16 residues in the CDR3. The germline CDR1 and CDR2 sequences are SGDLS and YYNGEE. Unmatched junction bases numbered 5, after V lost 1 base and J lost 0 bases. This CDR3 reads CASSVQAGTSTDTQYF. The CDR3 nucleotides read TGTGCCAGCAGCGTACAAGCGGGGACTAGCACAGATACGCAGTATTTT.

This clonotype was counted a few times. The genes are TRBV4-1 and TRBJ1-1; D is uncertain. The germline V and J ends were trimmed by 0 bases and 10 bases, with 15 bases remaining between them. CDR3 length: 14 residues. CDR1 MGHRA and CDR2 YSYEKL come from the germline V gene. The CDR3 sequence is CASSQDWGNQRAFF. CDR3 in DNA: TGCGCCAGCAGCCAAGATTGGGGTAATCAGCGAGCTTTCTTT.